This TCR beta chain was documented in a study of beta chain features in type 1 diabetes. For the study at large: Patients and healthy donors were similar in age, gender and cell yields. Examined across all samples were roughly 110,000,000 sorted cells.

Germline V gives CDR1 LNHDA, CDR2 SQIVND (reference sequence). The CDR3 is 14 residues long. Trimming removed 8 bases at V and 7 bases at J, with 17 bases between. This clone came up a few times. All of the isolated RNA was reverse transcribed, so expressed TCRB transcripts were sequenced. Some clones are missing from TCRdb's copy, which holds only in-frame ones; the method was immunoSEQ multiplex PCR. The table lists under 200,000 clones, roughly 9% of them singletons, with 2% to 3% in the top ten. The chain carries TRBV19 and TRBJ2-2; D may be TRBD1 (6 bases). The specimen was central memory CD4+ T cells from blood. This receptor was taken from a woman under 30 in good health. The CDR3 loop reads CASGEQGGDGELFF. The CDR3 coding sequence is TGTGCCAGTGGAGAACAAGGGGGTGACGGGGAGCTGTTTTTT.